Listed here are 25 T cell receptor beta chains from one sample, sequenced in a study of T and B cells in COVID-19 patients. From blood, about 250-500 ng of genomic DNA served as TRB template. Multiplex PCR with BIOMED2 TRB-A/B primer pools amplified TRB rearrangements. TCRdb itself ran the multiplex PCR reads through MiXCR, one entry per CDR3 protein. The table records tens of thousands of distinct CDR3 sequences, under 35% of them present only once. The sequenced material came from blood. The receptors derive from a human donor who had recovered from COVID-19.

The rearrangement uses TRBV27 and TRBJ1-4; TRBD1 might be the D (6 bases). CDR1 MNHEY and CDR2 SMNVEV come from the germline V gene (reference sequence). V was clipped by 5 bases and J by 5 bases, with 12 bases between them. The CDR3 runs to 14 residues. CDR3 in amino acids: CASSRTGMNEKLFF. In DNA form, the CDR3 reads TGTGCCAGCAGTCGAACAGGGATGAATGAAAAACTGTTTTTT.

This clonotype came up many times. This sequence joins TRBV6-6 and TRBJ1-6; D gene ambiguous. Between the trimmed V and J ends, which lost 4 bases and 7 bases, there was a span of 5 bases. Germline V lookup: CDR1 MNHNY, CDR2 SVGAGI (reference sequence). This CDR3 has 12 residues. The CDR3 nucleotides read TGTGCCAGCAGTTGGACGAATTCACCCCTCCACTTT. Its protein is CASSWTNSPLHF.

V is TRBV6-1 and J is TRBJ2-4; possible D gene TRBD2, 6 bases. The V end was cut by 3 bases, the J end by 7 bases, with 19 bases between. Germline V lookup: CDR1 MNHNS, CDR2 SASEGT. The CDR3 runs to 16 residues. The CDR3: CASSESGGAMRNIQYF. In DNA, the CDR3 is TGTGCCAGCAGTGAGTCGGGCGGGGCCATGCGGAACATTCAGTACTTC.

A few counts support this clonotype. The gene calls are TRBV6-2 or TRBV6-3 and TRBJ2-3, with D uncertain. This CDR3 contains 13 residues. V gave up 11 bases and J gave up 1 base, with 13 bases separating them. CDR1 is MNHEY and CDR2 is SVGEGT in the germline V gene. Here the CDR3 reads CASALQGTDTQYF. The DNA of the CDR3 is TGTGCCTCAGCCCTTCAGGGCACAGATACGCAGTATTTT.

The chain's CDR3 is CASRSQGTTNEKLFF. CDR3 DNA: TGTGCCAGCAGGTCACAGGGGACAACTAATGAAAAACTGTTTTTT. The chain recombines TRBV6-5 with TRBJ1-4, with TRBD1 matching 7 bases. Trimming took 6 bases from V and 0 from J; bases not matched to a gene: 4. The germline V gene has CDR1 MNHEY and CDR2 SVGAGI. The CDR3 contains 15 residues.

Points on this clonotype: One end of the junction does not line up with germline, which may come from a read error. The V call is TRBV6-5, the J call TRBJ1-2, with D possibly being TRBD1 (6 bases). The CDR3 totals 13 residues. Germline assignment: CDR1 MNHEY and CDR2 SVGAGI. The chain's CDR3 is CASSQQGTYGYTF. The CDR3 bases are TGTGCCAGCAGCCAACAGGGAACTTATGGTTACACCTTC.

This rearrangement joins TRBV20-1 to TRBJ2-3; D is possibly TRBD2 (6 bases). The CDR3 has 13 amino acids. V was clipped by 6 bases and J by 1 base, with 11 bases between them. CDR1 and CDR2 from the germline V gene are DFQATT and SNEGSKA (reference sequence). CDR3 nucleotides: TGCAGTGCCAAGCCGGGGGGCACAGATACGCAGTATTTT. Residues: CSAKPGGTDTQYF.

This chain uses TRBV29-1 with TRBJ1-2, with 7 bases identical to TRBD1. Trimming removed 7 bases from V and 7 bases from J; junction bases left unmatched: 6. From germline, CDR1 is SQVTM and CDR2 ANQGSEA. CDR3 length equals 11 residues. The CDR3 region is CSGEGAGGYTF. As DNA, the CDR3 is TGCAGCGGAGAGGGGGCAGGTGGCTACACCTTC.

This clonotype appeared a few times. This sequence joins TRBV10-3 and TRBJ2-7; D is uncertain. The CDR3 contains 15 residues. Germline V gene sequence: CDR1 ENHRY, CDR2 SYGVKD. V lost 0 bases and J 3 bases, leaving 12 bases between the germline ends. The CDR3 reads CAISESSAGFYEQYF. CDR3 nucleotides: TGTGCCATCAGTGAGTCGAGTGCAGGCTTCTACGAGCAGTACTTC.

The table lists this clonotype with a count of one. This chain joins TRBV20-1 and TRBJ2-3; unclear D gene. Deletions cut 6 bases from V and 0 bases from J, with 4 bases between. The CDR3 spans 11 residues. CDR1 is DFQATT, CDR2 SNEGSKA, per germline (reference sequence). CDR3 amino acids: CSAASTDTQYF. CDR3 DNA sequence: TGCAGTGCCGCTAGCACAGATACGCAGTATTTT.

This clonotype turned up a few times. In DNA form, the CDR3 reads TGCGCCAGCAGCTTACGGGGATCCTACTACGAGCAGTACTTC. Protein product: CASSLRGSYYEQYF. The rearrangement uses TRBV5-1 and TRBJ2-7; the D gene is possibly TRBD2 (5 bases). Germline V gene sequence: CDR1 SGHRS, CDR2 YFSETQ. The ends were cut back, 2 bases at V and 3 bases at J, with 12 bases in the middle. CDR3 length equals 14 residues.

This clonotype was seen a handful of times. The rearrangement links TRBV11-3 to TRBJ2-5; 9 bases are shared with TRBD2. Germline CDR1 and CDR2: SGHNT and YENEEA. Losses at the gene ends were 0 bases for V and 4 bases for J; bases not matched to a gene: 6. The CDR3 totals 16 residues. The CDR3 region is CASSLEGGLARETQYF. The CDR3 region has the DNA TGTGCCAGCAGCTTAGAGGGGGGACTAGCCCGAGAGACCCAGTACTTC.

The chain joins TRBV19 to TRBJ1-5; D perhaps matches TRBD1 (6 bases). In germline, CDR1 is LNHDA, CDR2 SQIVND (reference sequence). The V gene lost 6 bases and the J gene lost 0 bases, with 18 bases spanning the gap. This CDR3 contains 17 residues. As DNA, the CDR3 is TGTGCCAGTAGCCGGGGGGGGACAACCTATAGCAATCAGCCCCAGCATTTT. Its translation: CASSRGGTTYSNQPQHF.

This clonotype has just a few counts. The chain carries TRBV18 and TRBJ2-2; either TRBD1 or TRBD2 may fit D (5 bases each). Germline CDR1 reads KGHSH; CDR2 reads LQKENI. This CDR3 spans 15 amino acids. Trimming left V 0 bases short and J 4 bases short, with 9 bases between. The CDR3 nucleotides read TGTGCCAGCTCACCACCCGGGGCGCCCACCGGGGAGCTGTTTTTT. Protein product: CASSPPGAPTGELFF. The complete variable domain, with remaining parts taken from reference TRBV18 and TRBJ2-2, reads NAGVMQNPRHLVRRRGQEARLRCSPMKGHSHVYWYRQLPEEGLKFMVYLQKENIIDESGMPKERFSAEFPKEGPSILRIQQVVRGDSAAYFCASSPPGAPTGELFFGEGSRLTVL.

This chain connects TRBV5-1 to TRBJ2-4, with D uncertain. Germline V lookup: CDR1 SGHRS, CDR2 YFSETQ. The CDR3 has 15 amino acids. V lost 2 bases to trimming and J lost 0 bases, with 9 bases between them. Written as DNA, the CDR3 is TGCGCCAGCAGCTTAGAGAGTCTAGCCAAAAACATTCAGTACTTC. Amino acid sequence: CASSLESLAKNIQYF. Complete variable domain (other parts from reference TRBV5-1 and TRBJ2-4): KAGVTQTPRYLIKTRGQQVTLSCSPISGHRSVSWYQQTPGQGLQFLFEYFSETQRNKGNFPGRFSGRQFSNSRSEMNVSTLELGDSALYLCASSLESLAKNIQYFGAGTRLSVL.

The CDR3 bases are TGTGCCAGCAGCTTAGGAACAGGGGCTACGCAGTATTTT. Amino acid sequence: CASSLGTGATQYF. The V gene is TRBV11-3, the J gene TRBJ2-3; 7 nucleotides line up with TRBD1. V shed 1 base, J shed 8 bases, and the junction held 3 bases outside the gene matches. Per the germline V gene, CDR1 is SGHNT and CDR2 is YENEEA. This CDR3 has 13 residues.

This clonotype was counted a single time. A read error may explain this, as a much larger clone is one base away. V is TRBV6-5 and J is TRBJ1-6; D uncertain. The V gene's germline CDR1 is MNHEY and CDR2 SVGAGI. CDR3 length: 15 amino acids. Here the CDR3 reads CASSYSFRLNSHLHF. CDR3 coding DNA: TGTGCCAGCAGTTACTCGTTTCGGCTAAATTCACACCTCCACTTT.

The table lists this clonotype with a few counts. The chain is built from TRBV27 and TRBJ1-1; D is unresolved. The germline V and J ends were trimmed by 6 bases and 5 bases, with 19 bases remaining between them. Germline CDR1 and CDR2: MNHEY and SMNVEV (reference sequence). The CDR3 is made up of 15 amino acids. This CDR3 reads CASRTFLDKGTEAFF. Here the CDR3 DNA reads TGTGCCAGCAGGACCTTCCTCGACAAGGGAACTGAAGCTTTCTTT.

This clonotype was picked up a small number of times. This chain connects TRBV5-4 to TRBJ2-5; 7 positions agree with TRBD1. V was clipped by 5 bases and J by 7 bases; unmatched bases: 11. Germline lookup yields CDR1 SGHNT and CDR2 YYREEE (reference sequence). CDR3 size: 14 residues. The CDR3 sequence is CASRRGTAQGTQYF. CDR3 in DNA: TGTGCCAGCAGAAGAGGGACAGCCCAGGGGACCCAGTACTTC. Complete variable domain (other parts from reference TRBV5-4 and TRBJ2-5): ETGVTQSPTHLIKTRGQQVTLRCSSQSGHNTVSWYQQALGQGPQFIFQYYREEENGRGNFPPRFSGLQFPNYSSELNVNALELDDSALYLCASRRGTAQGTQYFGPGTRLLVL.

By proportion, this clonotype is medium-sized. The CDR3 DNA follows: TGTGCCAGTAGTAGCAGCTCTCAACCCTACGAGCAGTACTTC. This encodes CASSSSSQPYEQYF. The V gene is TRBV19, the J gene TRBJ2-7; D uncertain. Trimming pared 4 bases from V and 2 bases from J, leaving 12 bases between. From germline, CDR1 is LNHDA and CDR2 SQIVND (reference sequence). The CDR3 length is 14 residues.

In its sample, this clonotype ranks as medium-sized. The chain has TRBV19 and TRBJ2-3; 13 bases are shared with TRBD2. The CDR3 loop spans 17 amino acids. Germline V gene data show CDR1 as LNHDA and CDR2 as SQIVND (reference sequence). V lost 2 bases, J lost 6 bases, and 8 bases stayed unmatched. For the CDR3, the DNA is TGTGCCAGTAGTATAAGGCCGACTAGCGGGGGGACGGATACGCAGTATTTT. Translation: CASSIRPTSGGTDTQYF.

The chain combines TRBV18 with TRBJ2-7; D may be TRBD2 (6 bases). Germline assignment: CDR1 KGHSH and CDR2 LQKENI. V lost 1 base to trimming and J lost 8 bases, with 12 bases between them. The CDR3 spans 13 residues. The CDR3: CASSPRSGEQQYF. CDR3 bases: TGTGCCAGCTCACCACGGTCGGGGGAACAGCAGTACTTC.

This clonotype was found a few times. V gene TRBV6-2 or TRBV6-3 combines with J gene TRBJ1-6, with D perhaps TRBD1 (5 bases). The germline V gene has CDR1 MNHEY and CDR2 SVGEGT. V dropped 4 bases and J dropped 0 bases, with 16 bases sitting between them. The CDR3 contains 18 residues. CDR3 sequence: CASSSTGGSSSYNSPLHF. In nucleotides, the CDR3 is TGTGCCAGCAGTTCGACTGGGGGTTCGAGCTCCTATAATTCACCCCTCCACTTT.

To note about this clonotype: A single base separates this from a much larger clone, so it may be a read error. This chain uses TRBV12-3 or TRBV12-4 with TRBJ1-4; D may be TRBD1 (6 bases). The ends were cut back, 1 base at V and 6 bases at J, with 15 bases in the middle. The CDR3 runs to 16 residues. The chain's CDR3 is CASSLGLAQGHEKLFF. The CDR3 nucleotides read TGTGCCAGCAGTTTAGGATTGGCACAGGGCCATGAAAAACTGTTTTTT.

The gene calls are TRBV11-2 and TRBJ1-1, with D perhaps TRBD1 (5 bases). Germline values: CDR1 SGHAT, CDR2 FQNNGV. Trimming stripped 4 bases from V and 6 bases from J, with 15 bases between. The CDR3 consists of 14 residues. Written as DNA, the CDR3 is TGTGCCAGCAGCTCATCAATGGGGGGATCTGAAGCTTTCTTT. It codes for CASSSSMGGSEAFF.